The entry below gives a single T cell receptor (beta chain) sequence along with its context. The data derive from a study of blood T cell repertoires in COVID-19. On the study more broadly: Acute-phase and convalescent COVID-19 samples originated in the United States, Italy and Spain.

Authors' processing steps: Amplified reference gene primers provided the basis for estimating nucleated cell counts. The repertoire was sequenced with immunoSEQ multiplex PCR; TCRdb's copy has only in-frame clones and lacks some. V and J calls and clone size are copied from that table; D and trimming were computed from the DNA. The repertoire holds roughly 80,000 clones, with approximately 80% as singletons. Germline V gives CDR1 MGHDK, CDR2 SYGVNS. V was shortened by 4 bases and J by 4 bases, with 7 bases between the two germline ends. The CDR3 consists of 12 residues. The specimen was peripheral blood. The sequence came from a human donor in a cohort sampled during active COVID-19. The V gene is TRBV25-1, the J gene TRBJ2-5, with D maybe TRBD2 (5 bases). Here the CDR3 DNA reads TGTGCCAGCAGTGGCCTAGCAGAGACCCAGTACTTC. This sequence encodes CASSGLAETQYF. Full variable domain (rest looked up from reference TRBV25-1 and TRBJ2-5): EADIYQTPRYLVIGTGKKITLECSQTMGHDKMYWYQQDPGMELHLIHYSYGVNSTEKGDLSSESTVSRIRTEHFPLTLESARPSHTSQYLCASSGLAETQYFGPGTRLLVL.